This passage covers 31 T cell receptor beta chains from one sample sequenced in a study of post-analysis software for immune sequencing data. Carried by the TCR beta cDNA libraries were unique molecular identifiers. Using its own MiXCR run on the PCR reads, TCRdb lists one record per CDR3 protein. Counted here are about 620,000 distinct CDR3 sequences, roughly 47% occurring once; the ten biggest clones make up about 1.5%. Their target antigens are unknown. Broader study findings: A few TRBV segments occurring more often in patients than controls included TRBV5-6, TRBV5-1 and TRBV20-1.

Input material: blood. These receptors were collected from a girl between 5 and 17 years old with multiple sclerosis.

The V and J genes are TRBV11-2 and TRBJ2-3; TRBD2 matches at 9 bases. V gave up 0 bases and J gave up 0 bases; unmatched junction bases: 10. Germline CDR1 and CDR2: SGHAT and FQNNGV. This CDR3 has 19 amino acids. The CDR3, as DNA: TGTGCCAGCAGCTTAGACGGCGGGACTAGCAGGTCTAGCACAGATACGCAGTATTTT. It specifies CASSLDGGTSRSSTDTQYF.

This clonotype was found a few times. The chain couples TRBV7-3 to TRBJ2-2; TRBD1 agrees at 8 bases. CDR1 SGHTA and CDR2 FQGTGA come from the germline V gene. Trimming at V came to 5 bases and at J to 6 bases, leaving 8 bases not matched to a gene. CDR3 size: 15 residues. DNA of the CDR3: TGTGCCAGCAGCCCTGACAGGGGTTTACCCGGGGAGCTGTTTTTT. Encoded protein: CASSPDRGLPGELFF. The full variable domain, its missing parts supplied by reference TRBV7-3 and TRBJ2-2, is GAGVSQTPSNKVTEKGKYVELRCDPISGHTALYWYRQSLGQGPEFLIYFQGTGAADDSGLPNDRFFAVRPEGSVSTLKIQRTERGDSAVYLCASSPDRGLPGELFFGEGSRLTVL.

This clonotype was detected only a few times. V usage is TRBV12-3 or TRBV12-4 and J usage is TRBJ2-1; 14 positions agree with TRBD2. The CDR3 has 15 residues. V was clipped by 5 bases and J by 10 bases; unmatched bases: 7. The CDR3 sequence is CASSAGTSGGLEQFF. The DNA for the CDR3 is TGTGCCAGCAGTGCCGGGACTAGCGGGGGCCTGGAGCAGTTCTTC.

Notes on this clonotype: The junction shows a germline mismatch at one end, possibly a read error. The CDR3 region is CASSQDRGTGNEKRFF. Written as DNA, the CDR3 is TGCGCCAGCAGCCAAGATCGGGGGACAGGGAATGAAAAACGGTTTTTT. The chain recombines TRBV4-1 with TRBJ1-4, with TRBD1 identical over 9 bases. The CDR3 is 16 residues long. Germline V gene lookup returns CDR1 MGHRA and CDR2 YSYEKL.

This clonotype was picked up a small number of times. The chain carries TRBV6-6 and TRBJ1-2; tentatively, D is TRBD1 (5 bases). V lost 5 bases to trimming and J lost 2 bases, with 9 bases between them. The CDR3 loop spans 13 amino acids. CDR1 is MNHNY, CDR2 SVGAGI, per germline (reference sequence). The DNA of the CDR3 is TGTGCCAGCAGTGGGACGGGAAACTATGGCTACACCTTC. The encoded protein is CASSGTGNYGYTF.

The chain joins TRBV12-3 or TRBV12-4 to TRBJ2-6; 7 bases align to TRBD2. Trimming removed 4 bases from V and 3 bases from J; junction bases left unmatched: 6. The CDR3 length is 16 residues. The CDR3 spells CASSYEGRGGANVLTF. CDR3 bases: TGTGCCAGCAGTTATGAGGGGAGGGGTGGGGCCAACGTCCTGACTTTC.

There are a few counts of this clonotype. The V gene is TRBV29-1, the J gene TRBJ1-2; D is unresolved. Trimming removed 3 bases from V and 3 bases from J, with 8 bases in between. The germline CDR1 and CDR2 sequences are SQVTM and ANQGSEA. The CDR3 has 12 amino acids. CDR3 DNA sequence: TGCAGCGTTGAGGGAACGCACTATGGCTACACCTTC. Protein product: CSVEGTHYGYTF.

The CDR3 coding sequence is TGTGCCACCAGTGATAGCGGGGGGGCAGGAGATACGCAGTATTTT. This gives the protein CATSDSGGAGDTQYF. The chain uses TRBV24-1 and TRBJ2-3, with 10 bases identical to TRBD2. Germline values: CDR1 KGHDR, CDR2 SFDVKD. This CDR3 has 15 residues. V lost 3 bases and J lost 5; bases outside the gene matches: 4.

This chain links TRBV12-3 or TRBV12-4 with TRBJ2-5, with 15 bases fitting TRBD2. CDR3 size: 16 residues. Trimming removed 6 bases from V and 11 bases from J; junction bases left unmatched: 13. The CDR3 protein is CASRGLAGGTYNEQYF. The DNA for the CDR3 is TGTGCCAGCAGAGGACTAGCGGGGGGGACCTACAATGAGCAGTACTTC.

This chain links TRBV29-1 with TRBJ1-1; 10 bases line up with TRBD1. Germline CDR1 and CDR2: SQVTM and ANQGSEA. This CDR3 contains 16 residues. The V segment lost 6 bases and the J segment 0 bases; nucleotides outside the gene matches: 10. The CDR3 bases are TGCAGCGTAAGGGGACAGGGGCGGGTGCTGAACACTGAAGCTTTCTTT. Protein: CSVRGQGRVLNTEAFF.

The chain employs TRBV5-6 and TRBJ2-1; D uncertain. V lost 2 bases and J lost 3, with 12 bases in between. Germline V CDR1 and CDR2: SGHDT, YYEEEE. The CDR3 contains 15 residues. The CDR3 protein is CASSFRGQNYNEQFF. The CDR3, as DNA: TGTGCCAGCAGCTTCCGTGGTCAAAACTACAATGAGCAGTTCTTC.

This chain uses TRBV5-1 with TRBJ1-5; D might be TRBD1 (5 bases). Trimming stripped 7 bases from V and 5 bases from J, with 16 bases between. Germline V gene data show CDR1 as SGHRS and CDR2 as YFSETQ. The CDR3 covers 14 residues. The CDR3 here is CASASGGTDQPQHF. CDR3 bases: TGCGCCAGCGCCTCGGGAGGGACCGATCAGCCCCAGCATTTT. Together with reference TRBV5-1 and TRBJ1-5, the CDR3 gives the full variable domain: KAGVTQTPRYLIKTRGQQVTLSCSPISGHRSVSWYQQTPGQGLQFLFEYFSETQRNKGNFPGRFSGRQFSNSRSEMNVSTLELGDSALYLCASASGGTDQPQHFGDGTRLSIL.

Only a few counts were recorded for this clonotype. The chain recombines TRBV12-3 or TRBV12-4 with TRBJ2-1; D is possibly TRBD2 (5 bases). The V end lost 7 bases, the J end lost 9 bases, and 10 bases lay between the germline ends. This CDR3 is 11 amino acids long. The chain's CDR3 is CASKLGSEQFF. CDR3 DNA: TGTGCCAGCAAATTAGGGAGTGAGCAGTTCTTC.

The CDR3 here is CSVDGTSGLNEQFF. CDR3 nucleotide sequence: TGCAGCGTTGATGGGACTAGCGGACTCAATGAGCAGTTCTTC. This chain connects TRBV29-1 to TRBJ2-1; 11 nucleotides match TRBD2. CDR1 and CDR2 (germline): SQVTM, ANQGSEA. Unmatched junction bases numbered 4, after V lost 3 bases and J lost 6 bases. This CDR3 contains 14 residues.

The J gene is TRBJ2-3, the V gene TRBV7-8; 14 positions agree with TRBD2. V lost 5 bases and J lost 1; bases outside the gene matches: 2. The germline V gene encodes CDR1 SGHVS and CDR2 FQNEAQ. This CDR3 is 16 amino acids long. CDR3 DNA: TGTGCCAGCAGCAAGGGACTAGCGGGGGGCACAGATACGCAGTATTTT. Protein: CASSKGLAGGTDTQYF.

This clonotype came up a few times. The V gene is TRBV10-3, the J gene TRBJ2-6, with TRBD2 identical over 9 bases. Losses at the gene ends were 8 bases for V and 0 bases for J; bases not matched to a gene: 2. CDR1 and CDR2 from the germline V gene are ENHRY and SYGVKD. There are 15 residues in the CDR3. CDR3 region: CAILAGFSGANVLTF. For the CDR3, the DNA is TGTGCCATCCTAGCGGGATTCTCTGGGGCCAACGTCCTGACTTTC.

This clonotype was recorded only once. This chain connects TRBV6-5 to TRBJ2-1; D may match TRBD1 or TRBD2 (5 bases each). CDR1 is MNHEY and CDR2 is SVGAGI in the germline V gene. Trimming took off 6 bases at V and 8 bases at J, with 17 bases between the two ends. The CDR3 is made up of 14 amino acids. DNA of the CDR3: TGTGCCAGCAGCCAACCAGGGAGTCAGGATGAGCAGTTCTTC. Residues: CASSQPGSQDEQFF.

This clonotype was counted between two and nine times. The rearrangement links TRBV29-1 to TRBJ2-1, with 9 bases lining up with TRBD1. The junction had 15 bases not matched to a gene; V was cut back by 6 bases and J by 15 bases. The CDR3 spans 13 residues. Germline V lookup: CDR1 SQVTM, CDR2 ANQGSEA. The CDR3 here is CSVDPGQGRDSFF. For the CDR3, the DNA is TGCAGCGTAGACCCGGGACAGGGACGTGATTCGTTCTTC.

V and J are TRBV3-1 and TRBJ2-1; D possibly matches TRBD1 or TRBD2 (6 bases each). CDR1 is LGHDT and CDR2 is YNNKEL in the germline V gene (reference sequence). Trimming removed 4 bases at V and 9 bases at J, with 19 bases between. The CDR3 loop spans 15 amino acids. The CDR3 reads CASSPLSGAPGEQFF. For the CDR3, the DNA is TGTGCCAGCAGCCCGCTTTCGGGGGCCCCAGGTGAGCAGTTCTTC.

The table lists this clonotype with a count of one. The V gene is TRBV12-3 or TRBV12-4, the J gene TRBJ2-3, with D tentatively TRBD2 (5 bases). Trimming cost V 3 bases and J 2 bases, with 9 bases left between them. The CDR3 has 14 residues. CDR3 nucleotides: TGTGCCAGCAGTTTCCCGGGATACACAGATACGCAGTATTTT. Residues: CASSFPGYTDTQYF.

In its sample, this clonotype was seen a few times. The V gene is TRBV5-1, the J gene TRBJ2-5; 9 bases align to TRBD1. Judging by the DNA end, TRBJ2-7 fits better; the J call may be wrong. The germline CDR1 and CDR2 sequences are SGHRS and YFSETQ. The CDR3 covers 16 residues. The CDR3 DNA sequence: TGCGCCAGCAGCTTAAATACAGGGGGCAACTACTACGAGCAGTACTTC. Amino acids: CASSLNTGGNYYEQYF.

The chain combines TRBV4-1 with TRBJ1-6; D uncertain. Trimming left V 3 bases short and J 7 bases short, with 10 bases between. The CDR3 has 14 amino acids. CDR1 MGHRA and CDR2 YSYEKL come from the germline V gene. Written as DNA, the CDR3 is TGCGCCAGCAGCCAGGAGCTTAGGAATTCACCCCTCCACTTT. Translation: CASSQELRNSPLHF.

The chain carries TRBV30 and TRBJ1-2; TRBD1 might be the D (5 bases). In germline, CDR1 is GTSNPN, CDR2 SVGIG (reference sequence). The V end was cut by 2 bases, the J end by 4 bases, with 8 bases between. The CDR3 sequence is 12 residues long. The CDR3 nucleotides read TGTGCCTGGAGTTACAGGTCCTATGGCTACACCTTC. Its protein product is CAWSYRSYGYTF. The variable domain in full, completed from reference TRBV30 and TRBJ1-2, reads SQTIHQWPATLVQPVGSPLSLECTVEGTSNPNLYWYRQAAGRGLQLLFYSVGIGQISSEVPQNLSASRPQDRQFILSSKKLLLSDSGFYLCAWSYRSYGYTFGSGTRLTVV.

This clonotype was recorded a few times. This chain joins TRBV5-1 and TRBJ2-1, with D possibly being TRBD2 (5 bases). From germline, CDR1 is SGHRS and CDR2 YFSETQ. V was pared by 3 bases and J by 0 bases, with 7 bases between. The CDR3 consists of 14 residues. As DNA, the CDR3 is TGCGCCAGCAGCTGGGAGAGCTCCTACAATGAGCAGTTCTTC. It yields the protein CASSWESSYNEQFF. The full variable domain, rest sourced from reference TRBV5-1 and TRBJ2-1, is KAGVTQTPRYLIKTRGQQVTLSCSPISGHRSVSWYQQTPGQGLQFLFEYFSETQRNKGNFPGRFSGRQFSNSRSEMNVSTLELGDSALYLCASSWESSYNEQFFGPGTRLTVL.

CDR3: CAISRDSDYSNQPQHF. The CDR3 DNA follows: TGTGCCATCAGCCGGGACAGCGATTATAGCAATCAGCCCCAGCATTTT. The V gene is TRBV10-3, the J gene TRBJ1-5; 7 bases are a match to TRBD1. The V segment lost 6 bases and the J segment 0 bases; nucleotides outside the gene matches: 8. Germline V gives CDR1 ENHRY, CDR2 SYGVKD. This CDR3 region has 16 residues.

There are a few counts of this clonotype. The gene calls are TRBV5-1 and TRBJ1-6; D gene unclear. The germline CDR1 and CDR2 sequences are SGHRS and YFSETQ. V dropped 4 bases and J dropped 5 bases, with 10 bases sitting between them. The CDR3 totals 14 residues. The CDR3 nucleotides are TGCGCCAGCAGCGTATCACAGCATAATTCACCCCTCCACTTT. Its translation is CASSVSQHNSPLHF.

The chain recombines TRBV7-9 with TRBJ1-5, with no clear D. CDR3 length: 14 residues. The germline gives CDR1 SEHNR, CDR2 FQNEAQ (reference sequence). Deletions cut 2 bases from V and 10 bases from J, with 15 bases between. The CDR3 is CASSLSGFYVPQHF. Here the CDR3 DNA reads TGTGCCAGCAGCTTATCTGGGTTTTATGTACCCCAGCATTTT.

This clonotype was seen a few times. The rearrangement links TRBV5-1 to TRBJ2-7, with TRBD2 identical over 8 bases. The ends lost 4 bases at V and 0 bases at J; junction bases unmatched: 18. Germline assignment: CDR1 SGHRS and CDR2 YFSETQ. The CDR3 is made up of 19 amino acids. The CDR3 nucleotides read TGCGCCAGCAGCCCTAATAACCGGTTGGCTAGCGGGCCCTCCTACGAGCAGTACTTC. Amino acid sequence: CASSPNNRLASGPSYEQYF. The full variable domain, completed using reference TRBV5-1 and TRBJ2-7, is KAGVTQTPRYLIKTRGQQVTLSCSPISGHRSVSWYQQTPGQGLQFLFEYFSETQRNKGNFPGRFSGRQFSNSRSEMNVSTLELGDSALYLCASSPNNRLASGPSYEQYFGPGTRLTVT.

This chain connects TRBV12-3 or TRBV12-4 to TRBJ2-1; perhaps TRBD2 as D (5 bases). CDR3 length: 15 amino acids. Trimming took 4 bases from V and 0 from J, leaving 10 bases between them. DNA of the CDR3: TGTGCCAGCAGTTGGGGAGAAAGCTCCTACAATGAGCAGTTCTTC. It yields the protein CASSWGESSYNEQFF.

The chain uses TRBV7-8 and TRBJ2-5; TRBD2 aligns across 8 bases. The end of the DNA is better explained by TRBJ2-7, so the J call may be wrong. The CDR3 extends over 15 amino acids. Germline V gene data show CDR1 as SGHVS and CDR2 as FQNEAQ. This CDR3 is CASSSKAGGCYEQYF. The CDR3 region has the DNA TGTGCCAGCAGCTCCAAGGCGGGAGGATGCTACGAGCAGTACTTC.

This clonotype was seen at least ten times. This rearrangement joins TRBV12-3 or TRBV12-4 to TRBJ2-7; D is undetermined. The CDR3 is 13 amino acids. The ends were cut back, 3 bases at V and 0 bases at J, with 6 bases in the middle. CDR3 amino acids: CASSFPSSYEQYF. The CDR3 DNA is TGTGCCAGCAGTTTCCCGAGCTCCTACGAGCAGTACTTC.